This T cell receptor (beta chain) came from a study of blood T cell repertoires in COVID-19. For the study at large: The origin of the acute and convalescent COVID-19 samples was the United States, Italy and Spain. PBMCs, B-cell-depleted T cells, or T cells provided the cDNA or gDNA that made up the material.

This clone has just a few counts. Original processing notes: Estimated nucleated cell counts came from reference gene primer amplification. Generated by immunoSEQ multiplex PCR, the TCRdb table keeps only in-frame clones and is missing some. The V and J calls and the clone size are those of that table, but D and trimming were determined from the DNA. Of 200,000 to 250,000 clones in the sample, around 83% were seen once. The sequenced material came from peripheral blood. This sequence was found in a man aged 25 to 40 who had recovered from COVID-19.

CDR3 region: CATGKTGEGTDTQYF. DNA for the CDR3: TGTGCCACGGGAAAAACGGGAGAAGGCACAGATACGCAGTATTTT. J is TRBJ2-3 and V is TRBV24-1; D might be TRBD2 (6 bases). The CDR3 totals 15 residues. Germline CDR1 reads KGHDR; CDR2 reads SFDVKD. Deletions cut 10 bases from V and 1 base from J, with 17 bases between.